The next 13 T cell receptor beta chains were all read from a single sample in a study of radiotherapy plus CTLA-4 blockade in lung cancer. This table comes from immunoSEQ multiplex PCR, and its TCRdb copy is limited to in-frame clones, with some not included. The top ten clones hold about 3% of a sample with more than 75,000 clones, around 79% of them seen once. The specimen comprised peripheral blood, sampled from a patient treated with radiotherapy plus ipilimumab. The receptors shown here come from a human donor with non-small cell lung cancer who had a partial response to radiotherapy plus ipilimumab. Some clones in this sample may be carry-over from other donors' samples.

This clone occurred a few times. The CDR3 loop reads CASSHSSGSALWVKQFF. As DNA, the CDR3 is TGCGCCAGCAGCCACTCTAGCGGGAGCGCTTTATGGGTTAAGCAGTTCTTC. The genes are TRBV4-1 and TRBJ2-1, with 10 bases aligning to TRBD2. There are 17 residues in the CDR3. The trim removed 3 bases at V and 11 bases at J, leaving 16 bases unmatched. Germline lookup yields CDR1 MGHRA and CDR2 YSYEKL.

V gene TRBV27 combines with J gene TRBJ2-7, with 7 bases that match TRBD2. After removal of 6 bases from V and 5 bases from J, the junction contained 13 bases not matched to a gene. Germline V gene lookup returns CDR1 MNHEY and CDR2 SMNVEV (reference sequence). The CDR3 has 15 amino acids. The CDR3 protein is CASSRPSGGYNEQYF. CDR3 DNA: TGTGCCAGCAGCCGACCTAGCGGAGGATACAACGAGCAGTACTTC.

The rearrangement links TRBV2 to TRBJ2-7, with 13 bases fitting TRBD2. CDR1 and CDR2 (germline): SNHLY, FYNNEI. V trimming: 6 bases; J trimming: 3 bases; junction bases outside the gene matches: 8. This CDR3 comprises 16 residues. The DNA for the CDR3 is TGTGCCAGCAGGGGACTAGCGGGAAGACGATTCTACGAGCAGTACTTC. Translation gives CASRGLAGRRFYEQYF.

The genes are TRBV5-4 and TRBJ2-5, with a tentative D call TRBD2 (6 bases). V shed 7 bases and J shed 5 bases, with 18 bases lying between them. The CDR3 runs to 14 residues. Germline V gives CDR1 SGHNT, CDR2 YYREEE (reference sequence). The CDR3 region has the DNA TGTGCCAGCTCTATCGGGACTCAATGGGAGACCCAGTACTTC. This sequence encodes CASSIGTQWETQYF.

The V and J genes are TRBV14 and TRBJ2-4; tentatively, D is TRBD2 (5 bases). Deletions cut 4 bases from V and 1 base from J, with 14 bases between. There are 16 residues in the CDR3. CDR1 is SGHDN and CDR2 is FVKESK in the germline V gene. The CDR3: CASSPRGGLAKNIQYF. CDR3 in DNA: TGTGCCAGCAGCCCCCGCGGAGGATTGGCCAAAAACATTCAGTACTTC.

The CDR3 is CASSDLKRGGEQYF. The CDR3 bases are TGTGCCAGCAGTGACCTCAAGCGGGGGGGAGAGCAGTACTTC. The rearrangement joins TRBV2 to TRBJ2-7; 10 nucleotides line up with TRBD2. CDR3 length equals 14 residues. The V segment lost 3 bases and the J segment 7 bases; nucleotides outside the gene matches: 6. CDR1 and CDR2 from the germline V gene are SNHLY and FYNNEI.

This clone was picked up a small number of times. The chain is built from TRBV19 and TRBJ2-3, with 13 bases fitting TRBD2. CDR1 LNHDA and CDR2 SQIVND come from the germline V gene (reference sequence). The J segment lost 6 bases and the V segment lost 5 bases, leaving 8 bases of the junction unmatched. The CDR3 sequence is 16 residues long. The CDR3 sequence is CASSLGLAGLIDTQYF. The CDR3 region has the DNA TGTGCCAGTAGTCTGGGACTAGCGGGGCTTATTGATACGCAGTATTTT.

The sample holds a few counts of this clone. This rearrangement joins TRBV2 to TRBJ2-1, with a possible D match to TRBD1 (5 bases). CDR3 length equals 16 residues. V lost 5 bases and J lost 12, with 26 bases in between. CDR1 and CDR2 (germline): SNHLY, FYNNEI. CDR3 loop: CASSYYAGPNPGWQFF. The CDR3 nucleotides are TGTGCCAGCAGTTACTACGCCGGGCCAAATCCAGGGTGGCAGTTCTTC.

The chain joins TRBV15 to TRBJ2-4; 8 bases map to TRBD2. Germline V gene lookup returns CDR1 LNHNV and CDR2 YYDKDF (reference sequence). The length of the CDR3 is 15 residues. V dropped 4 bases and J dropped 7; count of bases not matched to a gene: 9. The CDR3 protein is CATSKPGLAQNIQYF. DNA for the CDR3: TGTGCCACCAGCAAACCTGGACTAGCACAGAACATTCAGTACTTC.

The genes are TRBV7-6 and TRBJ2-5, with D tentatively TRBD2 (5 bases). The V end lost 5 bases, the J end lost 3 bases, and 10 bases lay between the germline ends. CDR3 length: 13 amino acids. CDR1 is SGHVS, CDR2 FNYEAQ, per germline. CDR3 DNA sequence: TGTGCCAGCAGCCTTGGACTGGAAGAGACCCAGTACTTC. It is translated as CASSLGLEETQYF.

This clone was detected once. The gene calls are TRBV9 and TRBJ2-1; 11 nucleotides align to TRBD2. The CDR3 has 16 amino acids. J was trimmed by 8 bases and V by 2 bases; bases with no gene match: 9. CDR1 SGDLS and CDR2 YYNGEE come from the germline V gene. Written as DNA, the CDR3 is TGTGCCAGCAGCGTCCACTTAGCGGGAGGGCTCGATGAGCAGTTCTTC. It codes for CASSVHLAGGLDEQFF.

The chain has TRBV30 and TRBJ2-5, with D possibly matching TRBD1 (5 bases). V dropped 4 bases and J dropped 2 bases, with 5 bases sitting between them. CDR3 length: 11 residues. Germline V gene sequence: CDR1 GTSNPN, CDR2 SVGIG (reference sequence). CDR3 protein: CAWKGQETQYF. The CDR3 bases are TGTGCCTGGAAGGGGCAAGAGACCCAGTACTTC.

Here the CDR3 reads CASSQEGGRGQPQHF. For the CDR3, the DNA is TGCGCCAGCAGCCAAGAGGGGGGCAGGGGGCAGCCCCAGCATTTT. The rearrangement uses TRBV4-3 and TRBJ1-5; 7 bases are shared with TRBD1. V lost 0 bases, J lost 7 bases, and 6 bases stayed unmatched. Germline V lookup: CDR1 LGHNA, CDR2 YSLEER. There are 15 residues in the CDR3.